The present T cell receptor (beta chain) was sequenced within a study of cytomegalovirus exposure and HLA in healthy donors. Whole-study context: It was reported in a later analysis that the 95 to 150 validation repertoires used the same platform as the roughly 670 first-cohort repertoires. Study results and caveats: A classifier reportedly called cytomegalovirus status with high sensitivity and specificity.

Germline V CDR1 and CDR2: MNHNS, SASEGT. The CDR3 contains 15 residues. V gave up 2 bases and J gave up 1 base; unmatched junction bases: 3. Measured with immunoSEQ multiplex PCR; TCRdb has only the in-frame clones, and not every one. Altogether hundreds of thousands of clones are present, roughly 88% being singletons, with the ten largest covering 0.8% to 0.85%. Note on this clone: Its specificity is unknown.

This rearrangement joins TRBV6-1 to TRBJ2-7; TRBD1 matches at 9 bases. This sequence originates from a woman between 18 and 30 years old in good health and CMV-seronegative. Sequencing used PBMCs. CDR3 DNA sequence: TGTGCCAGCAGTGAACACAGGGGGCAATCCTACGAGCAGTACTTC. This encodes CASSEHRGQSYEQYF.